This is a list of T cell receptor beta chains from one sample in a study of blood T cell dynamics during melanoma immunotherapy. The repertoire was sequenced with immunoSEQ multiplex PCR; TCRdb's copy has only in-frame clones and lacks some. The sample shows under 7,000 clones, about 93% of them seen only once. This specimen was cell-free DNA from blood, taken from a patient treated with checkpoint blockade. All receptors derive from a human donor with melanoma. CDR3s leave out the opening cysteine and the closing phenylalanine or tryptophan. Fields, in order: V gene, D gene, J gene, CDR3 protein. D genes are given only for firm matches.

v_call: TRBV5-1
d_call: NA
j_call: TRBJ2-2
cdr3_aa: ASSLIQEAGELF

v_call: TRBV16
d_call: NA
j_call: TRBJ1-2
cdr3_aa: ASSQSRGAQGYT

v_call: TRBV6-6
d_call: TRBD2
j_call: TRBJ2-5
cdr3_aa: ASSENVAGETQY

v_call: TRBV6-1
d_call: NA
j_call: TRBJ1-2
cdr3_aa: ASSGFGLYDGYT

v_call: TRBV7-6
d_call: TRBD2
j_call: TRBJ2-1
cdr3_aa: ASSPRSSGFYNEQF

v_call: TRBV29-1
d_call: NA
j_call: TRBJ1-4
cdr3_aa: SVVYSQNEKLF

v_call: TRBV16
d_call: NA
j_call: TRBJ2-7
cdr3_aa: ASSQSVRGEQY

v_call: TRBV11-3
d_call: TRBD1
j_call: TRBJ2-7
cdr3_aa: ASSLDSGTGAYEQY

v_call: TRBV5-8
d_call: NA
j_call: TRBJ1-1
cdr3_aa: ASSRFIGSLNTEAF

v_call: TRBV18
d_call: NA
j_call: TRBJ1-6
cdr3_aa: ASSPSEGFNSPLH

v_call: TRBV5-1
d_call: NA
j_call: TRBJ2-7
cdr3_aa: ASSLVPSYEQY

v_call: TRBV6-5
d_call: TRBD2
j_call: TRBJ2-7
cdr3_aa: ASEGLAGTTYEQY

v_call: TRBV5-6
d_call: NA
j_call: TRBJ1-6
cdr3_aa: ASSREIRTANSPLH

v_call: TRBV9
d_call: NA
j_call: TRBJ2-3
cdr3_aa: ASSVVTDTQY

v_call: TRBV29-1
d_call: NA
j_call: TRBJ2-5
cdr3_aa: SVDWTKEETQY

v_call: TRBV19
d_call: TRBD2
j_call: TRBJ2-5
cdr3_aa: ASSVGTSGVWTQY

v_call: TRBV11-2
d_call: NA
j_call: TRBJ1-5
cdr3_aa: ASSLDIREGQPQH

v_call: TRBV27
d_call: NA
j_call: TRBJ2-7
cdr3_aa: ASRASAQILTYEQY

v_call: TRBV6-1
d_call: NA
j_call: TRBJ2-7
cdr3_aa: ASSDGGYEQY

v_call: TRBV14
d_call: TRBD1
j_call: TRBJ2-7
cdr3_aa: ASSQDRRTGGYEQY

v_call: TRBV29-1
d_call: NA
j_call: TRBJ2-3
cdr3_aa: SPYNRSTDTQY

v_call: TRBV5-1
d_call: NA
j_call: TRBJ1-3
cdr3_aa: ASSLDNAGNTIY

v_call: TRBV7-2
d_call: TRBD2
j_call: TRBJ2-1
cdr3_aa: ASSTSGRLNEQF

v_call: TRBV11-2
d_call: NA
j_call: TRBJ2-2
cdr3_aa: ASSRGPFNTGELF

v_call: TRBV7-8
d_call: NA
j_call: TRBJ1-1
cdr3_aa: ASSLGALTMNTEAF

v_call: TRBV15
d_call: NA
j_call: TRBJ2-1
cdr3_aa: ATSRTDNEQF

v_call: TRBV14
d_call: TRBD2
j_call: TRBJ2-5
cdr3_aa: ASSPWTSSQETQY

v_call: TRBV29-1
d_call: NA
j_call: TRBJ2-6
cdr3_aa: SVIDSGANVLT

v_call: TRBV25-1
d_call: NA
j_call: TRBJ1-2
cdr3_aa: ASSAPGLLNYGYT

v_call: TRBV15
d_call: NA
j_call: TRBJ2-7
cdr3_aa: ATSYGGVGYEQY

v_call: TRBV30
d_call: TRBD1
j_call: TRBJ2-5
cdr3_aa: AWRKKTGATQETQY

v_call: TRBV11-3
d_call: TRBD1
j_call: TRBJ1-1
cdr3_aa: ASSFGSSQGGTEAF

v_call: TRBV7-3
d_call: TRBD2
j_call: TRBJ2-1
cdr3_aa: ASSQLALSGRGHNEQF

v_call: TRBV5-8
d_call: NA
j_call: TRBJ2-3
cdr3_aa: ASSPEFSTDTQY

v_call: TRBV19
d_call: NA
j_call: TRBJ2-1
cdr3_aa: ASSLASYNEQF

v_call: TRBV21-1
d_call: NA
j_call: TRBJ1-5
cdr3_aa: ASSKKGRPGERTFASNQPQH

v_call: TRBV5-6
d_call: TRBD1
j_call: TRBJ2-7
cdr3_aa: ANSLVGQGSSYEQY

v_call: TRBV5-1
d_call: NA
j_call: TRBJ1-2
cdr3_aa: ASSLDTPQLRDH

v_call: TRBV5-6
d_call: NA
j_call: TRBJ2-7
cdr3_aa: ASSLEAGLGEQY

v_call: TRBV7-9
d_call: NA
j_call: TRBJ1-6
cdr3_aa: ASNTGGSYNSPLH

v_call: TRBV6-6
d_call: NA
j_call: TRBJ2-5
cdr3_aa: ASSLKETQY

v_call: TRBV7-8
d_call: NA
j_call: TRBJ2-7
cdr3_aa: ASSLPGIGYEQY

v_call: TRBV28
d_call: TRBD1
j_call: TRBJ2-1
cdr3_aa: ASTFGDRGRNNEQF

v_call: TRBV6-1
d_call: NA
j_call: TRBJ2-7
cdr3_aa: ASSEALGSAGYEQY